The T cell receptor beta chain described here comes from a study of prognosis after radiotherapy for stage I lung cancer. The germline V and J ends were trimmed by 0 bases and 11 bases, with 13 bases remaining between them. Germline values: CDR1 LGHDT, CDR2 YNNKEL (reference sequence). This CDR3 contains 13 residues. This clonotype showed up many times. Amplification of the TCR beta CDR3 (from genomic DNA) was done by two-round multiplex PCR. First-round PCR amplification was performed with primers specific to each TRBV and TRBJ gene. TCRdb passed the multiplex PCR reads through MiXCR, listing each CDR3 protein once. Among tens of thousands of distinct CDR3 sequences, around 27% were seen once, and the ten largest hold 6.5% to 8.5%. CT and PET/CT showed node-negative disease in all patients, who had no prior chemotherapy, radiotherapy or other malignancies.

The input for sequencing was PBMCs, taken before or after stereotactic body radiation therapy (not recorded which). The source of this sequence is a donor at least 50 years old with non-small cell lung cancer. The V and J genes are TRBV3-1 and TRBJ1-1; D may be TRBD1 (5 bases). CDR3 region: CASSQDGRGWAFF. The DNA for the CDR3 is TGTGCCAGCAGCCAAGATGGGAGGGGTTGGGCTTTCTTT. The complete variable domain, with remaining parts taken from reference TRBV3-1 and TRBJ1-1, reads DTAVSQTPKYLVTQMGNDKSIKCEQNLGHDTMYWYKQDSKKFLKIMFSYNNKELIINETVPNRFSPKSPDKAHLNLHINSLELGDSAVYFCASSQDGRGWAFFGQGTRLTVV.